These T cell receptor beta chains were read from a single sample in a study of identifying expanded T cells in peripheral blood. Assay: immunoSEQ multiplex PCR; the TCRdb copy retains only in-frame clones and omits some. The sample gives about 100,000 clones, approximately 89% of which show up once; 5% to 6.5% is in the top ten. Sequencing was performed on blood. All receptors derive from a person between 18 and 70 years old in good health. Both conserved end residues are part of each CDR3. The D gene is left open where the match is weak. Size is omitted from some rows. Given values are once, few, many or a class for expanded clones.

>-|TRBJ1-2|-|15|TRBV7-9
CASSLKSQSFYGYTF
TGTGCCAGCAGCTTAAAATCGCAGAGCTTCTATGGCTACACCTTC
>-|TRBJ2-3|TRBD2|14|TRBV6-5
CATRPAGGLYTQYF
TGTGCCACCCGACCGGCGGGGGGGCTATATACGCAGTATTTT
>-|TRBJ2-1|TRBD2|15|TRBV5-1
CASREGGLGYNEQFF
TGCGCCAGCCGCGAGGGAGGGCTCGGGTACAATGAGCAGTTCTTC
>-|TRBJ1-2|TRBD1|17|TRBV28
CASSSTGTALANYGYTF
TGTGCCAGCAGTTCGACCGGGACAGCCCTAGCTAACTATGGCTACACCTTC
>-|TRBJ2-3|-|16|TRBV19
CASSMSVGTGTDTQYF
TGTGCCAGTAGTATGTCCGTCGGTACGGGTACAGATACGCAGTATTTT
>few|TRBJ1-2|-|12|TRBV7-9
CASSSGRSGPNF
TGTGCCAGCAGCTCCGGTCGCAGTGGGCCAAACTTC
>few|TRBJ1-5|-|13|TRBV30
CAWSTEGNQPQHF
TGTGCCTGGAGCACGGAGGGGAATCAGCCCCAGCATTTT
>-|TRBJ2-1|TRBD1|15|TRBV9
CASSGRDRDHNEQFF
TGTGCCAGCAGCGGCCGGGACAGGGACCACAATGAGCAGTTCTTC
>-|TRBJ1-2|-|14|TRBV19
CASRPGQGFRGYTF
TGTGCCAGTAGACCGGGACAAGGATTCCGGGGCTACACCTTC
>-|TRBJ2-3|TRBD1|14|TRBV5-1
CASERDRDTDTQYF
TGCGCCAGCGAGAGGGACAGGGACACAGATACGCAGTATTTT
>-|TRBJ1-1|-|13|TRBV19
CASNPGRNPEAFF
TGTGCCAGTAACCCGGGCAGGAACCCTGAAGCTTTCTTT
>-|TRBJ1-3|-|14|TRBV7-8
CASSFTGFGNTIYF
TGTGCCAGCAGCTTCACAGGGTTTGGAAACACCATATATTTT
>-|TRBJ2-2|TRBD2|11|TRBV30
CARLANGELFF
TGTGCCCGACTAGCGAACGGGGAGCTGTTTTTT
>-|TRBJ2-1|-|15|TRBV5-4
CASSWSRSSYNEQFF
TGTGCCAGCAGCTGGTCCCGTAGCTCCTACAATGAGCAGTTCTTC
>-|TRBJ2-1|TRBD2|15|TRBV6-6
CASRLRTSGYNEQFF
TGTGCCAGCCGCCTTCGGACTAGTGGGTACAATGAGCAGTTCTTC
>-|TRBJ1-1|TRBD1|15|TRBV6-5
CASSNLDRSNTEAFF
TGTGCCAGCAGTAACCTGGACAGGTCGAACACTGAAGCTTTCTTT
>-|TRBJ1-4|-|12|TRBV18
CASSHSREKLFF
TGTGCCAGCTCACACTCCCGTGAAAAACTGTTTTTT
>-|TRBJ2-4|-|16|TRBV21-1
CASSTVQGGPKNIQYF
TGTGCCAGCAGCACCGTCCAGGGAGGGCCCAAAAACATTCAGTACTTC
>-|TRBJ2-7|-|14|TRBV2
CASTGGRSSYEQYF
TGTGCCAGCACCGGGGGTCGGAGCTCCTACGAGCAGTACTTC
>once|TRBJ1-1|-|13|TRBV30
CAWSVVGDTEAFF
TGTGCCTGGAGTGTAGTGGGGGACACTGAAGCTTTCTTT
>-|TRBJ1-3|-|14|TRBV19
CASRSARVGNTIYF
TGTGCCAGTAGGTCCGCCAGGGTAGGAAACACCATATATTTT
>-|TRBJ2-3|-|15|TRBV5-6
CASSLGSHTFLAQYF
TGTGCCAGCAGCTTGGGTAGCCATACCTTCTTGGCGCAGTATTTT
>-|TRBJ1-5|-|14|TRBV19
CASSIGTAWQPQHF
TGTGCCAGTAGTATCGGGACGGCATGGCAGCCCCAGCATTTT
>-|TRBJ2-3|-|15|TRBV6-5
CASRHGFSRTDTQYF
TGTGCCAGCAGGCACGGGTTTTCCCGCACAGATACGCAGTATTTT
>-|TRBJ2-7|TRBD1|14|TRBV4-3
CASSQGQASYEQYF
TGCGCCAGCAGCCAGGGACAGGCGTCCTACGAGCAGTACTTC
>-|TRBJ2-7|-|13|TRBV29-1
CSVVPDSSYEQYF
TGCAGCGTTGTCCCGGACAGCTCCTACGAGCAGTACTTC
>-|TRBJ1-5|-|15|TRBV15
CATSSRDGRNQPQHF
TGTGCCACCAGCAGCCGGGACGGGCGCAATCAGCCCCAGCATTTT
>-|TRBJ1-5|TRBD1|14|TRBV19
CASTDRVENQPQHF
TGTGCCAGTACCGACAGGGTAGAAAATCAGCCCCAGCATTTT
>-|TRBJ2-2|-|17|TRBV7-9
CASSLARAKSDTGELFF
TGTGCCAGCAGCTTAGCGCGGGCCAAGTCGGACACCGGGGAGCTGTTTTTT
>-|TRBJ2-7|-|13|TRBV27
CASSAGLIYEQYF
TGTGCCAGCAGCGCGGGACTGATATACGAGCAGTACTTC
>-|TRBJ1-5|-|12|TRBV13
CASSANREPQHF
TGTGCCAGCAGCGCAAACAGGGAGCCCCAGCATTTT
>-|TRBJ2-5|TRBD2|15|TRBV5-1
CASSPFGGARETQYF
TGCGCCAGCAGCCCGTTCGGGGGGGCTCGAGAGACCCAGTACTTC
>once|TRBJ2-4|-|15|TRBV7-9
CASSLEGLAKNIQYF
TGTGCCAGCAGCTTAGAAGGTCTAGCCAAAAACATTCAGTACTTC
>once|TRBJ2-7|-|16|TRBV29-1
CSVVRANRVESYEQYF
TGCAGCGTTGTTAGGGCAAACAGGGTAGAATCCTACGAGCAGTACTTC
>-|TRBJ1-1|-|14|TRBV2
CASSPGSQVTEAFF
TGTGCCAGCAGTCCCGGCAGCCAGGTGACTGAAGCTTTCTTT
>-|TRBJ1-4|-|14|TRBV5-6
CASSLVATNEKLFF
TGTGCCAGCAGCCTTGTTGCAACTAATGAAAAACTGTTTTTT
>few|TRBJ2-3|TRBD2|16|TRBV7-8
CASNTRVAGGRDTQYF
TGTGCCAGCAACACTAGAGTAGCGGGGGGGCGGGATACGCAGTATTTT
>-|TRBJ2-5|-|13|TRBV5-6
CASSLVQAETQYF
TGTGCCAGCAGCTTGGTGCAGGCAGAGACCCAGTACTTC
>once|TRBJ1-3|TRBD1|14|TRBV10-3
CAIAGTGVGNTIYF
TGTGCCATAGCCGGGACAGGGGTTGGAAACACCATATATTTT
>-|TRBJ1-2|-|14|TRBV6-5
CASSYSGSDYGYTF
TGTGCCAGCAGTTACTCAGGGTCCGACTATGGCTACACCTTC
>-|TRBJ2-7|-|13|TRBV6-1
CASSAPGGGEQYF
TGTGCCAGCAGCGCACCGGGGGGCGGGGAGCAGTACTTC
>-|TRBJ2-3|TRBD2|17|TRBV7-3
CASSSARTSGSSYTQYF
TGTGCCAGCAGCTCCGCCCGGACTAGCGGGAGTTCGTATACGCAGTATTTT
>once|TRBJ1-3|-|11|TRBV10-3
CAITQLNTIYF
TGTGCCATCACCCAATTAAACACCATATATTTT
>-|TRBJ2-3|TRBD2|15|TRBV6-4
CASSAQRGRTDTQYF
TGTGCCAGCAGTGCACAGCGGGGCCGCACAGATACGCAGTATTTT
>-|TRBJ2-7|-|15|TRBV6-5
CASSYAQGSFYEQYF
TGTGCCAGCAGTTACGCGCAGGGTTCGTTCTACGAGCAGTACTTC
>-|TRBJ2-1|-|16|TRBV5-1
CASSLGIAETYNEQFF
TGCGCCAGCAGCCTGGGGATAGCGGAGACCTACAATGAGCAGTTCTTC
>-|TRBJ2-1|-|15|TRBV11-2
CASTPWGSSYNEQFF
TGTGCCAGCACCCCTTGGGGGAGCTCCTACAATGAGCAGTTCTTC
>-|TRBJ1-5|TRBD1|16|TRBV19
CASSAGTGYHYQPQHF
TGTGCCAGTAGTGCCGGGACAGGATATCACTATCAGCCCCAGCATTTT
>-|TRBJ2-1|-|15|TRBV18
CASSPPSSPYNEQFF
TGTGCCAGCTCACCACCGTCTTCCCCCTACAATGAGCAGTTCTTC
>-|TRBJ2-7|TRBD1|17|TRBV27
CASAPLPSGTGVYEQYF
TGTGCCAGCGCCCCGTTGCCTTCCGGGACAGGGGTTTACGAGCAGTACTTC
>-|TRBJ2-6|-|14|TRBV12-5
CASGPDSGANVLTF
TGTGCTAGTGGCCCCGACTCTGGGGCCAACGTCCTGACTTTC
>few|TRBJ1-2|-|14|TRBV7-2
CASSPGPTQYGYTF
TGTGCCAGCAGCCCGGGGCCTACCCAGTATGGCTACACCTTC
>few|TRBJ1-1|-|14|TRBV7-6
CASALGGGNTEAFF
TGTGCCAGCGCCTTAGGCGGAGGGAACACTGAAGCTTTCTTT
>-|TRBJ2-7|-|16|TRBV18
CASSPGLPDLPGEQYF
TGTGCCAGCTCACCAGGCCTGCCGGACCTACCTGGGGAGCAGTACTTC
>-|TRBJ1-3|-|17|TRBV5-1
CASSLGGRTNSGNTIYF
TGCGCCAGCAGCTTGGGCGGGAGGACAAACTCTGGAAACACCATATATTTT